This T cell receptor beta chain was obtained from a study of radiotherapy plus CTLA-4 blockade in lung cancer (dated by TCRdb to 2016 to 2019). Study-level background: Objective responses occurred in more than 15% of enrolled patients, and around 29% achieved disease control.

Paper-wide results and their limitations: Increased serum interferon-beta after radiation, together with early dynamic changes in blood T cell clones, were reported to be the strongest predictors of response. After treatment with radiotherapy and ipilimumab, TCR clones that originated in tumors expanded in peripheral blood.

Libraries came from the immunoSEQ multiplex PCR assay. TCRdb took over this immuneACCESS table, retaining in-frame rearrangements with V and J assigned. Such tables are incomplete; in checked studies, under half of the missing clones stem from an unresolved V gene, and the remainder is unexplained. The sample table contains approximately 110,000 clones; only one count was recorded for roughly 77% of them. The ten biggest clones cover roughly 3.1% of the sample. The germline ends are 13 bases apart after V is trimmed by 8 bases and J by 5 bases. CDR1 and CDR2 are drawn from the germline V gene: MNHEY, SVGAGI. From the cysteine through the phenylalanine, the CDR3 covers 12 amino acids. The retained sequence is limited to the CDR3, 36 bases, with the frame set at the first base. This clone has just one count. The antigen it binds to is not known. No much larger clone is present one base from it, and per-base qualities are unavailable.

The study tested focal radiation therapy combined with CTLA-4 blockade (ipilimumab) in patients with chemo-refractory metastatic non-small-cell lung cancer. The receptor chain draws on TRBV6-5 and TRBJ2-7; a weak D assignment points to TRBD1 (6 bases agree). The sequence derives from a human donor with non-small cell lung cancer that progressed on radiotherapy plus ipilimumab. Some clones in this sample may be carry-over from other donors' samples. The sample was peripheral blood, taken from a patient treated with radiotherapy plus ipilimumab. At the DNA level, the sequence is TGTGCCAGCGGGAACAGGGTCCACGAGCAGTACTTC. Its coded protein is CASGNRVHEQYF.